This T cell receptor (beta chain) is drawn from a study of metastatic and nonmetastatic thyroid tumors. Study details: Peripheral blood and tumor or nodule samples from malignant and benign thyroid patients were compared.

The CDR3 spans 14 residues. The germline gives CDR1 SGHTA, CDR2 FQGNSA. Losses at the gene ends were 1 base for V and 7 bases for J; bases not matched to a gene: 6. This clone is termed medium-sized (0.01 to 0.1%). Thyroid surgery had not been preceded by any treatment in any patient. TCRdb re-analyzed the PCR reads using MiXCR. This sample has 35,000 to 50,000 clones, with around a fifth found just once. Source material: blood. This TCR was sampled from a female donor with papillary thyroid cancer or a benign thyroid nodule (not recorded which). Some clones in this sample may be carry-over from other donors' samples. The rearrangement uses TRBV7-2 and TRBJ1-2, with 7 positions matching TRBD1. DNA for the CDR3: TGTGCCAGCAGCTTAGAGCGACAGGGAGGTGGCTACACCTTC. Its protein is CASSLERQGGGYTF.